This T cell receptor beta chain was identified in a study of blood T cell repertoires in COVID-19 (dated by TCRdb to about 2020). For the wider study: Collaborator samples came from the United States, Italy and Spain and covered acute and convalescent phases of COVID-19. Deeply sampled blood TCRbeta repertoires from subjects exposed to, actively infected with, or recovered from COVID-19 were included in the dataset. Nearly every sample came with metadata listing a de-identified subject ID, COVID-19 status, age in years and sex. The samples were drawn from the first 160 participants of the ongoing ImmuneRACE study and from 950 to 1,500 subjects provided by 6 global collaborators. Where available, HLA class I and class II types were taken from metadata supplied by the sample provider and were not determined by assay-based typing. The repertoires were made available in a free public database intended to serve as a resource for research on the immune response to SARS-CoV-2. The material from the prospective study consisted of cDNA or gDNA derived from T cells, B-cell-depleted T cells, or PBMCs. General findings and caveats noted by the study authors: Clinical and demographic metadata were provided uncurated, with the amount varying by source and participant.

According to the germline V gene, CDR1 reads MNHEY and CDR2 reads SVGEGT. From V the trimming removes 6 bases and from J it removes 5 bases, while the gene matches leave 3 bases of the junction unaccounted for. The CDR3 contains 13 residues, cysteine and phenylalanine counted. The kept DNA is CDR3 alone, 39 bases in frame from the first base. Participants in the prospective study were aged roughly 18 to 90 years, lived in approximately 26 United States geographic areas, and enrolled through a virtual design. In the prospective study, cohorts were assigned on the basis of participant-reported clinical history obtained from a screening survey and a study questionnaire. In the prospective study, mobile phlebotomists collected whole blood, serum and a nasopharyngeal or oropharyngeal swab from each participant. Additional blood draws and questionnaires over an approximately two-month period could optionally be provided by prospective study participants. Prospective study blood samples were shipped either frozen or at room temperature before DNA extraction.

In the case of this clone: It lacks a known antigen. Base qualities are not provided; no much larger clone lies one nucleotide away.

The immunoSEQ Assay, a bias-controlled multiplex PCR, was used to amplify TCRbeta CDR3 regions from genomic DNA. The study's processing was this. The number of nucleated cells in each sample was estimated from the amplification of reference gene primers within the assay. Sequence reads were collapsed and filtered to measure the absolute abundance of every unique TCRbeta CDR3 rearrangement. Productive Simpson clonality was computed per sample as the square root of Simpson's diversity index over productive rearrangements. Imported from immuneACCESS, the table was reduced by TCRdb to in-frame sequences with V and J called. These copies leave out some clones; in studies compared against another copy, an unresolved V gene accounts for under half, and the cause of the remainder is not known. V and J calls and clone size are copied from that table; D and trimming were computed from the DNA. The sample has around 250,000 clones on record, about nine tenths of them singletons. Around 1.3% of the sample goes to the ten largest clones.

The sequence was obtained from a woman between 35 and 50 years old with acute COVID-19. This chain is built from TRBV6-2 or TRBV6-3 and TRBJ2-1; TRBD1 lines up with 8 middle nucleotides. Sequenced: PBMCs or T cells enriched from blood (not recorded which). For the CDR3, the sequence is CASSRGQDNEQFF. Here is the DNA: TGTGCCAGCAGCCGGGGACAGGACAATGAGCAGTTCTTC.